Each of the 29 T cell receptor beta chains below was sequenced from the same sample in a study of T-cell reconstitution after alpha-beta-depleted transplantation in children. A TCRbeta library incorporating unique molecular identifiers was prepared. TCRdb called the PCR reads again in MiXCR, with one record for every CDR3 protein. The profile shows hundreds of thousands of distinct CDR3 sequences, about an eighth of them singletons. Here the sequenced sample was PBMCs, taken before TCRalphabeta/CD19-depleted stem cell transplant. These receptors were obtained from a girl aged 2 to 9 with congenital amegakaryocytic thrombocytopenia, due to receive a stem cell transplant.

This clonotype was found many times. V is TRBV12-3 or TRBV12-4 and J is TRBJ2-7; D unresolved. Trimming left V 1 base short and J 6 bases short, with 4 bases between. The CDR3 contains 11 residues. CDR3 DNA: TGTGCCAGCAGTTTAGGTCGCGAGCAGTACTTC. This codes for CASSLGREQYF.

The chain uses TRBV20-1 and TRBJ1-1; possible D gene TRBD1, 5 bases. The CDR3 runs to 12 residues. The germline gives CDR1 DFQATT, CDR2 SNEGSKA (reference sequence). The germline V and J ends were trimmed by 6 bases and 4 bases, with 12 bases remaining between them. The CDR3 reads CSAARGLTEAFF. CDR3 nucleotide sequence: TGCAGTGCGGCGAGGGGTCTCACTGAAGCTTTCTTT.

The genes are TRBV2 and TRBJ2-3; D not certain. With 8 bases removed from V and 0 bases from J, the gap between germline ends came to 12 bases. The CDR3 is 14 amino acids. Germline CDR1 reads SNHLY; CDR2 reads FYNNEI. CDR3 nucleotides: TGTGCCAGCCACGACGCGCCAAGCACAGATACGCAGTATTTT. This codes for CASHDAPSTDTQYF.

This clonotype has a handful of counts. V gene TRBV20-1 combines with J gene TRBJ2-7; 8 bases line up with TRBD2. Per the germline V gene, CDR1 is DFQATT and CDR2 is SNEGSKA (reference sequence). The J segment lost 0 bases and the V segment lost 2 bases, leaving 6 bases of the junction unmatched. The CDR3 is made up of 15 amino acids. This CDR3 reads CSARPPGLVSYEQYF. DNA of the CDR3: TGCAGTGCTAGACCTCCGGGACTAGTCTCCTACGAGCAGTACTTC.

This chain joins TRBV7-9 and TRBJ2-1, with D tentatively TRBD1 (5 bases). Germline V CDR1 and CDR2: SEHNR, FQNEAQ (reference sequence). Trimming removed 7 bases from V and 4 bases from J, with 17 bases in between. The CDR3 length is 15 residues. The CDR3 DNA reads TGTGCCAGCACGAGCAGGGTACTGTCTTACAATGAGCAGTTCTTC. It specifies CASTSRVLSYNEQFF.

This clonotype was seen at least ten times. The DNA for the CDR3 is TGTGCCAGCGCAAGGACAGGGGTATACACTGAAGCTTTCTTT. This codes for CASARTGVYTEAFF. The chain uses TRBV18 and TRBJ1-1, with TRBD1 identical over 9 bases. Germline assignment: CDR1 KGHSH and CDR2 LQKENI. The J segment lost 3 bases and the V segment lost 8 bases, leaving 7 bases of the junction unmatched. The CDR3 totals 14 residues. The full variable domain, completed using reference TRBV18 and TRBJ1-1, is NAGVMQNPRHLVRRRGQEARLRCSPMKGHSHVYWYRQLPEEGLKFMVYLQKENIIDESGMPKERFSAEFPKEGPSILRIQQVVRGDSAAYFCASARTGVYTEAFFGQGTRLTVV.

This clonotype was counted at least ten times. This chain links TRBV20-1 with TRBJ1-4; TRBD1 aligns across 7 bases. The germline CDR1 and CDR2 sequences are DFQATT and SNEGSKA (reference sequence). V lost 6 bases and J lost 7; bases outside the gene matches: 5. This CDR3 comprises 12 residues. CDR3 coding DNA: TGCAGTGCGCGCGGGACAGTTGAAAAACTGTTTTTT. Translation gives CSARGTVEKLFF.

The sample holds a few counts of this clonotype. The J gene is TRBJ2-3, the V gene TRBV5-1, with TRBD2 matching over 13 bases. The CDR3 extends over 15 amino acids. J lost 3 bases, V lost 3 bases, and 1 base had no gene match. Germline V gene sequence: CDR1 SGHRS, CDR2 YFSETQ. CDR3 amino acids: CASSWTSGRTDTQYF. Written as DNA, the CDR3 is TGCGCCAGCAGCTGGACTAGCGGGAGAACAGATACGCAGTATTTT.

This clonotype has a count of ten or more. The chain has TRBV29-1 and TRBJ2-3; D is unresolved. The CDR3 length is 14 residues. The V end lost 3 bases, the J end lost 2 bases, and 12 bases lay between the germline ends. CDR1 and CDR2 (germline): SQVTM, ANQGSEA. The CDR3 is CSVDIELFTDTQYF. CDR3 DNA: TGCAGCGTTGATATAGAGCTTTTCACAGATACGCAGTATTTT.

The sample holds many counts of this clonotype. The chain is built from TRBV20-1 and TRBJ2-7; D ambiguous. CDR3 length equals 12 residues. From germline, CDR1 is DFQATT and CDR2 SNEGSKA (reference sequence). The V and J ends lost 3 bases and 2 bases respectively, with 8 bases between them. For the CDR3, the DNA is TGCAGTGCTAGTACAGATACCTACGAGCAGTACTTC. This gives the protein CSASTDTYEQYF.

In its sample, this clonotype was seen many times. The chain has TRBV7-8 and TRBJ2-7; TRBD2 agrees at 9 bases. The CDR3 loop spans 16 amino acids. V lost 2 bases to trimming and J lost 3 bases; unmatched junction nucleotides: 8. Per germline, CDR1 SGHVS and CDR2 FQNEAQ. The CDR3, as DNA: TGTGCCAGCAGCTTATCCCTGGGACTAGCTGTCTACGAGCAGTACTTC. Amino acid sequence: CASSLSLGLAVYEQYF.

This clonotype was counted only a few times. V is TRBV20-1 and J is TRBJ2-4, with 10 bases matching TRBD2. Germline V gene sequence: CDR1 DFQATT, CDR2 SNEGSKA (reference sequence). This CDR3 is built from 15 residues. Trimming cost V 1 base and J 0 bases; bases outside gene matches: 0. CDR3 DNA: TGCAGTGCTAGAGTAGCGGGGGGAGCCAAAAACATTCAGTACTTC. Protein product: CSARVAGGAKNIQYF.

This chain uses TRBV3-1 with TRBJ2-2; D is perhaps TRBD1 (5 bases). Trimming took 1 base from V and 6 from J, leaving 15 bases between them. This CDR3 is built from 16 residues. Per germline, CDR1 LGHDT and CDR2 YNNKEL (reference sequence). CDR3 DNA sequence: TGTGCCAGCAGCCAAGGGGCAGGGTCCGTTGCCGGGGAGCTGTTTTTT. Translation gives CASSQGAGSVAGELFF.

This clonotype turned up a few times. The J gene is TRBJ2-1, the V gene TRBV5-1, with 10 bases that match TRBD2. Germline trimming cut 4 bases from V and 5 bases from J; bases unmatched to any gene: 3. The germline V gene encodes CDR1 SGHRS and CDR2 YFSETQ. The CDR3 is 14 residues long. The CDR3 nucleotides read TGCGCCAGCAGCAAAGGACTAGCGGACAATGAGCAGTTCTTC. Residues: CASSKGLADNEQFF.

Ten or more counts support this clonotype. V is TRBV27 and J is TRBJ2-3; D call uncertain. Per the germline V gene, CDR1 is MNHEY and CDR2 is SMNVEV (reference sequence). The CDR3 extends over 13 amino acids. The V and J ends lost 2 bases and 8 bases respectively, with 11 bases between them. The CDR3 bases are TGTGCCAGCAGTTTAGATCCAAAGACTACGCAGTATTTT. Translated: CASSLDPKTTQYF.

This clonotype came up a few times. The CDR3 reads CASSFRPGLAAKNIQYF. The CDR3 nucleotides are TGCGCCAGCAGCTTTAGACCGGGACTAGCGGCCAAAAACATTCAGTACTTC. The rearrangement links TRBV5-1 to TRBJ2-4, with 10 bases that match TRBD2. V was clipped by 2 bases and J by 1 base; unmatched bases: 6. CDR1 and CDR2 from the germline V gene are SGHRS and YFSETQ. This CDR3 has 17 amino acids.

This clonotype has at least ten counts. The V gene is TRBV20-1, the J gene TRBJ2-5; 7 bases are a match to TRBD1. There are 12 residues in the CDR3. The V gene end was trimmed by 3 bases and the J gene end by 5 bases; junction bases not matched to a gene: 3. Germline V gene data show CDR1 as DFQATT and CDR2 as SNEGSKA (reference sequence). The chain's CDR3 is CSASVTGETQYF. The CDR3 region has the DNA TGCAGTGCTAGTGTGACAGGGGAGACCCAGTACTTC.

This clonotype was detected ten times or more. The chain joins TRBV12-3 or TRBV12-4 to TRBJ2-1; 11 bases align to TRBD2. The CDR3 runs 15 residues. After removal of 5 bases from V and 2 bases from J, the junction contained 2 bases not matched to a gene. For the CDR3, the DNA is TGTGCCAGCAGTCGTAGCGGGAGGGCCTACAATGAGCAGTTCTTC. Protein: CASSRSGRAYNEQFF.

The V and J genes are TRBV6-2 or TRBV6-3 and TRBJ2-1; TRBD2 matches 11 bases. Trimming at V came to 1 base and at J to 5 bases, leaving 4 bases not matched to a gene. CDR3 length: 16 residues. Germline CDR1 and CDR2: MNHEY and SVGEGT. CDR3 loop: CASSYLTSGTHNEQFF. The CDR3 coding sequence is TGTGCCAGCAGTTACTTGACTAGCGGGACACACAATGAGCAGTTCTTC.

In this sample, this clonotype turned up a few times. The V and J genes are TRBV20-1 and TRBJ1-2; TRBD1 might be the D (6 bases). This CDR3 contains 14 residues. Germline V gene sequence: CDR1 DFQATT, CDR2 SNEGSKA (reference sequence). Trimming stripped 0 bases from V and 3 bases from J, with 11 bases between. CDR3 coding DNA: TGCAGTGCTAGAGAGGGGGCATGGGACTATGGCTACACCTTC. As protein: CSAREGAWDYGYTF.

With respect to this clonotype: Since a much larger clone is just one base distant, this may be a read error. The V gene is TRBV12-3 or TRBV12-4, the J gene TRBJ2-1; no clear D. The CDR3 totals 14 residues. The CDR3: CASSRISSYNEQSF. The DNA of the CDR3 is TGTGCCAGCAGCCGGATCAGCTCCTACAATGAGCAGTCCTTC.

The table lists this clonotype with many counts. The rearrangement joins TRBV10-3 to TRBJ2-1, with 7 bases fitting TRBD1. Losses at the gene ends were 6 bases for V and 5 bases for J; bases not matched to a gene: 10. This CDR3 has 15 amino acids. Germline loops: CDR1 ENHRY, CDR2 SYGVKD. CDR3 loop: CAIRSSGTANNEQFF. Here the CDR3 DNA reads TGTGCCATCAGGAGCTCAGGGACAGCGAACAATGAGCAGTTCTTC.

The rearrangement links TRBV11-2 to TRBJ2-4; 14 nucleotides align to TRBD2. CDR3 size: 17 residues. The trim removed 3 bases at V and 6 bases at J, leaving 7 bases unmatched. Germline loops: CDR1 SGHAT, CDR2 FQNNGV. CDR3 in amino acids: CASSLGKGLAGVNIQYF. As DNA, the CDR3 is TGTGCCAGCAGCTTGGGGAAGGGACTAGCGGGAGTAAACATTCAGTACTTC.

This CDR3 reads CSARADRGDTDTQYF. The CDR3 DNA is TGCAGTGCTAGAGCCGACAGGGGAGACACAGATACGCAGTATTTT. The chain recombines TRBV20-1 with TRBJ2-3; TRBD1 agrees at 8 bases. The CDR3 loop spans 15 amino acids. V gave up 1 base and J gave up 2 bases; unmatched junction bases: 5. Germline V lookup: CDR1 DFQATT, CDR2 SNEGSKA (reference sequence).

This clonotype came up many times. The rearrangement links TRBV5-1 to TRBJ2-7; 10 bases fit TRBD2. V dropped 1 base and J dropped 0; count of bases not matched to a gene: 13. Per germline, CDR1 SGHRS and CDR2 YFSETQ. CDR3 length: 19 residues. The CDR3 DNA reads as TGCGCCAGCAGCTTGTGGTCTAGCGGGAGAGGAACTCCCTCCTACGAGCAGTACTTC. This codes for CASSLWSSGRGTPSYEQYF.

This clonotype came up a few times. The chain combines TRBV30 with TRBJ2-4; the match to TRBD2 covers 13 bases. Germline V CDR1 and CDR2: GTSNPN, SVGIG (reference sequence). V was pared by 3 bases and J by 5 bases, with 13 bases of the junction left unmatched. This CDR3 has 18 residues. CDR3 amino acids: CAWSPDPGLAGEENIQYF. In DNA, the CDR3 is TGTGCCTGGAGCCCCGACCCCGGACTAGCGGGAGAAGAAAACATTCAGTACTTC.

A word on this clonotype: Just one base apart from a much larger clone, this may be a read error. This chain uses TRBV28 with TRBJ2-1; TRBD2 aligns across 7 bases. Germline values: CDR1 MDHEN, CDR2 SYDVKM. This CDR3 region has 15 residues. CDR3 DNA sequence: TGTGCCAGCAGTCTGGGGGGGAAACTTCACAATGGGCAGTTCTTC. Translating it yields CASSLGGKLHNGQFF.

The rearrangement joins TRBV7-9 to TRBJ2-2; the D call may be TRBD1 or TRBD2 (5 bases each). Germline-derived CDR1 and CDR2 are SEHNR and FQNEAQ (reference sequence). This CDR3 comprises 17 residues. V was clipped by 4 bases and J by 6 bases, with 21 bases between them. In nucleotides, the CDR3 is TGTGCCAGCAGCTACCAAGCGAGTCGAGGGGAACCCGGGGAGCTGTTTTTT. It yields the protein CASSYQASRGEPGELFF.

This clonotype was seen repeatedly, ten times or more. The V gene is TRBV29-1, the J gene TRBJ2-1, with a tentative D call TRBD2 (6 bases). V lost 3 bases to trimming and J lost 15 bases, with 24 bases between them. Germline V gene sequence: CDR1 SQVTM, CDR2 ANQGSEA. This CDR3 has 14 residues. As DNA, the CDR3 is TGCAGCGTTGAGCCCCGCGTGACTAGTTTCCCCCGGTTCTTC. Translated: CSVEPRVTSFPRFF.